Included here is one T cell receptor (beta chain) sequence, with context. This record comes from a study of blood T cell repertoires in COVID-19. Study information: Donors in the United States, Italy and Spain gave samples during acute or convalescent COVID-19.

Here immunoSEQ multiplex PCR was the method, and the copy in TCRdb shows in-frame clones only, minus some. The sample shows under 400,000 clones, 80% to 90% of them seen only once. Germline V gene sequence: CDR1 LNHDA, CDR2 SQIVND (reference sequence). The CDR3 runs to 13 residues. The ends were cut back, 5 bases at V and 11 bases at J, with 13 bases in the middle. Cohorts were determined from participant-reported clinical history. The chain carries TRBV19 and TRBJ1-6; maybe TRBD1 (6 bases). This TCR was recovered from a middle-aged woman with acute COVID-19. The source material was PBMCs or T cells enriched from blood (not recorded which). CDR3 sequence (DNA): TGTGCCAGTAGTTTACTACAGGGACCACCCCTCCACTTT. Amino acids: CASSLLQGPPLHF.